The present T cell receptor beta chain was sequenced within a study of graft-versus-host responses after intestinal transplantation. Remarks on this clone: The antigen is undetermined.

Sequencing used immunoSEQ multiplex PCR; TCRdb keeps in-frame clones, though not all of them. The table has 90,000 to 120,000 clones, around 90% seen once; the top ten hold about 0.73%. V lost 2 bases and J 1 base, leaving 5 bases between the germline ends. The germline V gene has CDR1 GTSNPN and CDR2 SVGIG (reference sequence). The CDR3 is 12 residues long. Study-level points and caveats: Recipient marrow held GvH clones, some first seen in ileum or blood. Allografts of patients with graft-donor T cell macrochimerism showed high graft-versus-host to host-versus-graft clone ratios.

Material: unstimulated CD4+ T cells sorted from spleen or lymph node cells, obtained before transplant. This receptor was taken from a human donor who was the organ donor for an intestinal transplant. The chain has TRBV30 and TRBJ1-1; no clear D. The CDR3 loop is CAWSPRNTEAFF. CDR3 sequence (DNA): TGTGCCTGGAGTCCACGGAACACTGAAGCTTTCTTT.